This is a list of T cell receptor beta chains from one sample in a study of response to subunit inactivated influenza vaccine. One entry per CDR3 protein results from TCRdb running MiXCR on the RT-PCR reads. The table shows around 570,000 distinct CDR3 sequences, with approximately 7.6% occurring only once. Source: PBMCs from blood, taken less than 25 months after vaccination. The receptor source for this set is a man aged 50-75 years who received an inactivated influenza vaccine. CDR3s include the opening cysteine and the closing phenylalanine or tryptophan. Fields, in order: clone size, D gene, J gene, V gene, CDR3 DNA, CDR3 protein. The D gene is left open where the match is weak. Expanded clones are given a class, and other clones once, few, many or no size at all.

few,TRBD2,TRBJ2-3,TRBV20-1,TGCAGTGCTGGTACGGGGCGGGGGGCCTGGGGAGATACGCAGTATTTT,CSAGTGRGAWGDTQYF
few,.,TRBJ2-3,TRBV5-5,TGTGCCAGCAGCTCGCTCAGAAGCACAGATACGCAGTATTTT,CASSSLRSTDTQYF
.,TRBD2,TRBJ2-7,TRBV15,TGTGCCACCAGCGGTCCTAGCGGGGGAACCTACGAGCAGTACTTC,CATSGPSGGTYEQYF
many,TRBD1,TRBJ1-5,TRBV7-2,TGTGCCAGCAGCTTGACAGGGGGCTGGCAGCCCCAGCATTTT,CASSLTGGWQPQHF
few,TRBD2,TRBJ2-1,TRBV7-2,TGTGCCAGCAGCAAAGCGGGAGTTGAGCAGTTCTTC,CASSKAGVEQFF
.,.,TRBJ2-1,TRBV24-1,TGTGCCACCAGTGATATGGGTCGGGACCGATACTATGAGCAGTTCTTC,CATSDMGRDRYYEQFF
.,.,TRBJ2-7,TRBV9,TGTGCCAGCAGCGACCGGACGGGGCACGGGAACGAGCAGTACTTC,CASSDRTGHGNEQYF
.,TRBD2,TRBJ2-7,TRBV7-9,TGTGCCAGCAGCTTTGGAGCGGGATTGTCCTACGAGCAGTACTTC,CASSFGAGLSYEQYF
.,TRBD1,TRBJ1-1,TRBV20-1,TGCAGTGCTAGAGAGACAGGGGCATGGAACACTGAAGCTTTCTTT,CSARETGAWNTEAFF
.,.,TRBJ1-6,TRBV5-1,TGCGCCAGCAGCGACGGACGGAGCTCCTATAATTCACCCCTCCACTTT,CASSDGRSSYNSPLHF
.,.,TRBJ2-7,TRBV18,TGTGCCAGCTCACCAGGGGGTGGAAGCTCCTACGAGCAGTACTTC,CASSPGGGSSYEQYF
few,TRBD2,TRBJ2-1,TRBV29-1,TGCAGCGTTGATCTTCGGCTAGCGGGAAAGGACAATGAGCAGTTCTTC,CSVDLRLAGKDNEQFF
few,.,TRBJ1-6,TRBV19,TGTGCCAGTAGTATACAAGGGGATTCACCCCTCCACTTT,CASSIQGDSPLHF
.,TRBD2,TRBJ2-3,TRBV6-1,TGTGCCAGCACGCTGACTAGCGGGAGGTCAGATACGCAGTATTTT,CASTLTSGRSDTQYF
.,.,TRBJ1-4,TRBV20-1,TGCAGTGCTAGACCCGCAACTAATGAAAAACTGTTTTTT,CSARPATNEKLFF
.,TRBD1,TRBJ2-3,TRBV5-1,TGCGCCAGCAGCCCCCAGGGGGTGGACACAGATACGCAGTATTTT,CASSPQGVDTDTQYF
many,TRBD1,TRBJ2-1,TRBV5-1,TGCGCCAGCAGCTTGCAGGACAGGCTCCCCGACAATGAGCAGTTCTTC,CASSLQDRLPDNEQFF
.,.,TRBJ2-3,TRBV28,TGTGCCAGCAGTTTATTTTTGGCCGGGATAAGCACAGATACGCAGTATTTT,CASSLFLAGISTDTQYF
few,.,TRBJ2-7,TRBV7-2,TGTGCCAGCAGCTTAACGGCGAAATACTCCTACGAGCAGTACTTC,CASSLTAKYSYEQYF
few,.,TRBJ2-3,TRBV27,TGTGCCAGCAGATCATTTATGGTGGGTTCTTCTAGCACAGATACGCAGTATTTT,CASRSFMVGSSSTDTQYF
few,TRBD2,TRBJ2-3,TRBV7-2,TGTGCCAGCAGCCGCACGACTAGCGGGGCAGATACGCAGTATTTT,CASSRTTSGADTQYF
few,.,TRBJ2-1,TRBV4-1,TGCGCCAGCAGCCAAGGAGCCCCTCCGATTCTTGAGCAGTTCTTC,CASSQGAPPILEQFF
large,.,TRBJ1-5,TRBV11-2,TGTGCCAGCAGCCAGGACATGAATCAGCCCCAGCATTTT,CASSQDMNQPQHF
few,.,TRBJ2-4,TRBV12-3/TRBV12-4,TGTGCCAGCAGTTTCGGGGACATCATTCAGTACTTC,CASSFGDIIQYF
few,TRBD1,TRBJ1-1,TRBV4-3,TGCGCCAGCAGCCAAGGGACAGGGGGCAGTACTGAAGCTTTCTTT,CASSQGTGGSTEAFF
few,TRBD2,TRBJ2-1,TRBV12-3/TRBV12-4,TGTGCCAGCAGGCCGGCAGGGCTAGCGGTTGAGCAGTTCTTC,CASRPAGLAVEQFF
many,.,TRBJ2-1,TRBV5-1,TGTGCCAGCAGCTTGCGCAATGAGCAGTTCTTC,CASSLRNEQFF
many,TRBD1,TRBJ1-5,TRBV20-1,TGCAGCTCGACAGGGGATAGCAATCAGCCCCAGCATTTT,CSSTGDSNQPQHF
few,.,TRBJ2-5,TRBV5-1,TGCGCCAGCTCCCCGAAGGGGACTGGGGGAGAGACCCAGTACTTC,CASSPKGTGGETQYF
few,.,TRBJ2-5,TRBV10-3,TGTGCCATCAAGATACAAAACCAAGAGACCCAGTACTTC,CAIKIQNQETQYF
few,.,TRBJ2-3,TRBV6-2/TRBV6-3,TGTGCCAGCAACAAATACAACACAGATACGCAGTATTTT,CASNKYNTDTQYF
many,TRBD2,TRBJ2-3,TRBV12-3/TRBV12-4,TGTGCCAGCACCAGACTAGCGGACCGCACAGATACGCAGTATTTT,CASTRLADRTDTQYF
many,.,TRBJ1-5,TRBV3-1,TGTGCCAGCAGCCAAGATCTAAGGCAGCCCCAGCATTTT,CASSQDLRQPQHF
few,TRBD2,TRBJ2-5,TRBV3-1,TGTGCCAGCAGCCATGTCGGGACTACAGATGGAAAAGAGACCCAGTACTTC,CASSHVGTTDGKETQYF
.,.,TRBJ1-2,TRBV5-6,TGTGCCAGCAGCGATAACATGGGGGGCTACTATGGCTACACCTTC,CASSDNMGGYYGYTF
.,.,TRBJ1-1,TRBV30,TGTGCCTGGGGGGGAGGTTACACTGAAGCTTTCTTT,CAWGGGYTEAFF
.,.,TRBJ2-7,TRBV20-1,TGCAGTGCTAGGGGCCCACTAGCCAACTACGAGCAGTACTTC,CSARGPLANYEQYF
few,.,TRBJ2-5,TRBV6-1,TGTGCCAGCAGTGAAGTTGGAAGGCCCTGGGGAGAGACCCAGTACTTC,CASSEVGRPWGETQYF
many,TRBD1,TRBJ2-3,TRBV29-1,TGCAGCGCTGACAGGGCCCTCACAGATACGCAGTATTTT,CSADRALTDTQYF
many,.,TRBJ1-1,TRBV12-3/TRBV12-4,TGTGCCAGCAGTTTACAAATTGTTGGTACTGAAGCTTTCTTT,CASSLQIVGTEAFF